The 29 T cell receptor beta chains presented below share a single source sample, sequenced in a study of shared clonotypes between healthy human individuals. Only in-frame clones appear in the TCRdb table, and some are missing; sequencing was by immunoSEQ multiplex PCR. The repertoire has 2 million to 2.5 million clones, approximately 94% of them found once; the top ten carry more than 0.1%. Sequenced input: naive CD4+ T cells sorted from blood. Subset described: CD45RA+ positively selected. These receptors were taken from a man younger than 35 in good health.

The sample holds one count of this clone. CDR3 coding DNA: TGTGCCAGCACTCCCGAGGGGGGGGTCGATGGCTACACCTTC. This codes for CASTPEGGVDGYTF. J is TRBJ1-2 and V is TRBV6-6; D might be TRBD1 (6 bases). Trimming cost V 7 bases and J 6 bases, with 18 bases left between them. Germline loops: CDR1 MNHNY, CDR2 SVGAGI (reference sequence). The CDR3 length is 14 residues.

The chain combines TRBV7-8 with TRBJ1-1, with a possible D match to TRBD1 (5 bases). V lost 6 bases and J 2 bases, leaving 13 bases between the germline ends. The germline V gene encodes CDR1 SGHVS and CDR2 FQNEAQ. CDR3 length: 14 amino acids. This chain's CDR3 is CASRIQVTNTEAFF. The DNA of the CDR3 is TGTGCCAGCAGAATACAGGTAACCAACACTGAAGCTTTCTTT.

On this clone itself: One end of the junction is discordant with germline, which a read error may explain. V is TRBV10-3 and J is TRBJ2-7; 12 nucleotides line up with TRBD2. CDR1 and CDR2 (germline): ENHRY, SYGVKD. This CDR3 comprises 13 residues. The DNA for the CDR3 is TGTGCCATCAGTGAGTCGGGGACTAGCGGGTTTAACTTC. This gives the protein CAISESGTSGFNF.

V is TRBV5-5 and J is TRBJ2-5; 10 bases fit TRBD1. The germline gives CDR1 SGHKS, CDR2 YYEKEE (reference sequence). This CDR3 has 15 amino acids. V lost 4 bases to trimming and J lost 4 bases; unmatched junction nucleotides: 7. CDR3 sequence (DNA): TGTGCCAGCAGCAAAGACAGGGGGCTTGGAGAGACCCAGTACTTC. This gives the protein CASSKDRGLGETQYF.

The rearrangement joins TRBV6-5 to TRBJ2-7; 7 bases line up with TRBD1. The V segment lost 7 bases and the J segment 7 bases; nucleotides outside the gene matches: 10. This CDR3 has 13 residues. Germline V lookup: CDR1 MNHEY, CDR2 SVGAGI. CDR3 residues: CASTLTGFREQYF. The CDR3 DNA follows: TGTGCCAGCACCCTGACAGGGTTCAGGGAGCAGTACTTC.

The genes are TRBV28 and TRBJ1-1; D is ambiguous. The CDR3 has 13 residues. Germline V CDR1 and CDR2: MDHEN, SYDVKM. V gave up 2 bases and J gave up 7 bases, with 11 bases separating them. CDR3 protein: CASSLPGFVEAFF. CDR3 nucleotides: TGTGCCAGCAGTTTACCCGGGTTCGTTGAAGCTTTCTTT.

CDR3 sequence (DNA): TGTGCCAGCAGTGCCCAGTGGATGAACACTGAAGCTTTCTTT. Translation: CASSAQWMNTEAFF. The chain carries TRBV27 and TRBJ1-1; no definite D call. The V and J ends lost 5 bases and 0 bases respectively, with 10 bases between them. The germline V gene has CDR1 MNHEY and CDR2 SMNVEV (reference sequence). This CDR3 is 14 amino acids long.

The chain links TRBV2 to TRBJ1-5; D remains ambiguous. The germline V gene has CDR1 SNHLY and CDR2 FYNNEI. V dropped 4 bases and J dropped 7 bases, with 14 bases sitting between them. This CDR3 spans 14 amino acids. DNA for the CDR3: TGTGCCAGCAGTGGCGGACTCTCTAGACAGCCCCAGCATTTT. Translation: CASSGGLSRQPQHF.

The rearrangement uses TRBV6-1 and TRBJ2-7; D perhaps matches TRBD2 (5 bases). V was pared by 6 bases and J by 4 bases, with 19 bases between. The CDR3 sequence is 15 residues long. CDR1 and CDR2 from the germline V gene are MNHNS and SASEGT. CDR3 residues: CASSARLPVIYEQYF. For the CDR3, the DNA is TGTGCCAGCAGCGCCAGACTACCGGTCATTTACGAGCAGTACTTC.

The chain has TRBV20-1 and TRBJ1-2; D unclear. V lost 3 bases and J lost 4, with 6 bases in between. CDR1 is DFQATT and CDR2 is SNEGSKA in the germline V gene (reference sequence). The CDR3 covers 11 residues. CDR3 DNA: TGCAGTGCTAGGATCGGCTATGGCTACACCTTC. Its translation is CSARIGYGYTF.

This clone was detected once. The gene calls are TRBV2 and TRBJ2-5, with TRBD2 matching over 7 bases. The ends lost 2 bases at V and 4 bases at J; junction bases unmatched: 10. The CDR3 has 16 residues. Germline V gives CDR1 SNHLY, CDR2 FYNNEI. In nucleotides, the CDR3 is TGTGCCAGCAGTGAAATGGCGGCTAGCGGTGTAGAGACCCAGTACTTC. Its protein is CASSEMAASGVETQYF.

The V and J genes are TRBV11-2 and TRBJ1-1; D is uncertain. V lost 3 bases to trimming and J lost 1 base, with 9 bases between them. This CDR3 comprises 14 residues. Germline lookup yields CDR1 SGHAT and CDR2 FQNNGV. CDR3 DNA sequence: TGTGCCAGCAGCTTTGGGTCCGAGAACACTGAAGCTTTCTTT. It translates to CASSFGSENTEAFF.

The genes are TRBV9 and TRBJ2-1; TRBD1 matches at 9 bases. Germline assignment: CDR1 SGDLS and CDR2 YYNGEE. The CDR3 is 15 residues long. The junction had 6 bases not matched to a gene; V was cut back by 1 base and J by 7 bases. The CDR3 is CASSVNRGRVNEQFF. The CDR3 nucleotides are TGTGCCAGCAGCGTAAACAGGGGGCGTGTGAATGAGCAGTTCTTC.

The sample holds one count of this clone. V and J are TRBV5-1 and TRBJ2-7; D is unclear. V lost 7 bases and J 0 bases, leaving 11 bases between the germline ends. CDR3 size: 13 residues. CDR1 and CDR2 (germline): SGHRS, YFSETQ. The CDR3 loop reads CASQDGNSYEQYF. The CDR3 nucleotides read TGCGCCAGCCAAGACGGAAACTCCTACGAGCAGTACTTC.

The J gene is TRBJ1-4, the V gene TRBV5-1; D remains ambiguous. Germline V gene lookup returns CDR1 SGHRS and CDR2 YFSETQ. Trimming took off 0 bases at V and 10 bases at J, with 7 bases between the two ends. CDR3 size: 12 residues. This CDR3 is CASSLDYGKLFF. The CDR3 nucleotides read TGCGCCAGCAGCTTGGATTACGGAAAACTGTTTTTT.

To note about this clone: Other DNA variants within this sample encode the same CDR3. The chain joins TRBV2 to TRBJ2-7; D is possibly TRBD1 (6 bases). Germline CDR1 SNHLY, CDR2 FYNNEI. There are 14 residues in the CDR3. Deletions cut 3 bases from V and 0 bases from J, with 9 bases between. CDR3 residues: CASSETGSSYEQYF. Written as DNA, the CDR3 is TGTGCCAGCAGTGAGACAGGAAGCTCCTACGAGCAGTACTTC.

The chain is built from TRBV12-5 and TRBJ2-5; D might be TRBD2 (6 bases). Deletions cut 6 bases from V and 3 bases from J, with 11 bases between. CDR3 length: 13 amino acids. Germline CDR1 is LGHNT and CDR2 is FRNRAP. The CDR3 reads CASGPRGEETQYF. The CDR3 region has the DNA TGTGCTAGTGGCCCACGCGGGGAAGAGACCCAGTACTTC.

The chain uses TRBV7-2 and TRBJ2-7; perhaps TRBD2 as D (5 bases). The ends were cut back, 5 bases at V and 2 bases at J, with 16 bases in the middle. The germline V gene has CDR1 SGHTA and CDR2 FQGNSA. This CDR3 contains 15 residues. The chain's CDR3 is CASSNREIGPYEQYF. The CDR3 nucleotides are TGTGCCAGCAGCAACCGGGAAATCGGGCCCTACGAGCAGTACTTC. The full variable domain, rest sourced from reference TRBV7-2 and TRBJ2-7, is GAGVSQSPSNKVTEKGKDVELRCDPISGHTALYWYRQSLGQGLEFLIYFQGNSAPDKSGLPSDRFSAERTGGSVSTLTIQRTQQEDSAVYLCASSNREIGPYEQYFGPGTRLTVT.

The rearrangement uses TRBV4-3 and TRBJ2-5; D gene ambiguous. Trimming took 1 base from V and 1 from J, leaving 4 bases between them. This CDR3 contains 13 residues. The germline gives CDR1 LGHNA, CDR2 YSLEER. CDR3 bases: TGCGCCAGCAGCCAAGTGATCCAAGAGACCCAGTACTTC. This codes for CASSQVIQETQYF.

For this clone: Within the sample, other DNA sequences also encode this same CDR3. J is TRBJ1-1 and V is TRBV19; D remains ambiguous. Between the trimmed V and J ends, which lost 3 bases and 0 bases, there was a span of 8 bases. Germline CDR1 reads LNHDA; CDR2 reads SQIVND (reference sequence). The CDR3 covers 14 residues. The CDR3 nucleotides read TGTGCCAGTAGTATCGAGGGAGTGAACACTGAAGCTTTCTTT. Its translation is CASSIEGVNTEAFF.

V is TRBV2 and J is TRBJ1-4, with 8 bases lining up with TRBD1. CDR3 length: 15 residues. V shed 6 bases, J shed 11 bases, and the junction held 14 bases outside the gene matches. The germline gives CDR1 SNHLY, CDR2 FYNNEI. CDR3 coding DNA: TGTGCCAGCAGCGTTTCCCTCTATCAGGGGGCCAAACTGTTTTTT. Translating it yields CASSVSLYQGAKLFF.

This clone showed up just once. V and J are TRBV9 and TRBJ2-5, with D unclear. V was cut by 0 bases and J by 1 base, with 13 bases left in between. This CDR3 has 16 amino acids. Germline lookup yields CDR1 SGDLS and CDR2 YYNGEE. The CDR3, as DNA: TGTGCCAGCAGCGTAGCACACCAAAGTGCCCAAGAGACCCAGTACTTC. Its protein product is CASSVAHQSAQETQYF. The full variable domain, rest sourced from reference TRBV9 and TRBJ2-5, is DSGVTQTPKHLITATGQRVTLRCSPRSGDLSVYWYQQSLDQGLQFLIQYYNGEERAKGNILERFSAQQFPDLHSELNLSSLELGDSALYFCASSVAHQSAQETQYFGPGTRLLVL.

The J gene is TRBJ1-1, the V gene TRBV5-6; 8 nucleotides agree with TRBD1. Trimming took 0 bases from V and 6 from J; bases not matched to a gene: 4. The CDR3 is 14 residues long. Germline values: CDR1 SGHDT, CDR2 YYEEEE. The CDR3 sequence is CASSLGTGLSEAFF. DNA of the CDR3: TGTGCCAGCAGCTTGGGGACAGGGCTTTCTGAAGCTTTCTTT. Looking up the rest from reference TRBV5-6 and TRBJ1-1 gives the full variable domain: DAGVTQSPTHLIKTRGQQVTLRCSPKSGHDTVSWYQQALGQGPQFIFQYYEEEERQRGNFPDRFSGHQFPNYSSELNVNALLLGDSALYLCASSLGTGLSEAFFGQGTRLTVV.

The rearrangement joins TRBV6-6 to TRBJ2-3; D is unclear. Germline V gene lookup returns CDR1 MNHNY and CDR2 SVGAGI (reference sequence). CDR3 length: 16 residues. Deletions cut 5 bases from V and 3 bases from J, with 18 bases between. CDR3 region: CASSPEAFPLTDTQYF. CDR3 nucleotide sequence: TGTGCCAGCAGTCCCGAAGCGTTCCCATTAACAGATACGCAGTATTTT.

The chain uses TRBV7-2 and TRBJ2-7; 12 positions match TRBD2. This CDR3 region has 20 residues. The junction had 19 bases not matched to a gene; V was cut back by 0 bases and J by 7 bases. The germline V gene has CDR1 SGHTA and CDR2 FQGNSA. The CDR3 spells CASSLALTGVSSGRDREQYF. CDR3 DNA: TGTGCCAGCAGCTTAGCGTTAACAGGGGTTTCTAGCGGGAGGGACCGGGAGCAGTACTTC.

J is TRBJ1-5 and V is TRBV15; 9 bases fit TRBD1. Germline CDR1 LNHNV, CDR2 YYDKDF (reference sequence). After removal of 3 bases from V and 6 bases from J, the junction contained 9 bases not matched to a gene. This CDR3 is built from 16 residues. As DNA, the CDR3 is TGTGCCACCAGCAGGCCAGCCGGGACAGGGTTTCAGCCCCAGCATTTT. It encodes CATSRPAGTGFQPQHF.

This clone occurred once. Other DNA sequences from this sample encode an identical CDR3 as well. This rearrangement joins TRBV7-2 to TRBJ2-7; TRBD2 matches 9 bases. The CDR3 totals 15 residues. With 4 bases clipped from V and 0 bases from J, the junction kept 4 bases outside the gene matches. Germline V CDR1 and CDR2: SGHTA, FQGNSA. CDR3 in amino acids: CASSSAGGSSYEQYF. The CDR3 DNA follows: TGTGCCAGCAGCTCGGCGGGAGGGAGCTCCTACGAGCAGTACTTC. Looking up the rest from reference TRBV7-2 and TRBJ2-7 gives the full variable domain: GAGVSQSPSNKVTEKGKDVELRCDPISGHTALYWYRQSLGQGLEFLIYFQGNSAPDKSGLPSDRFSAERTGGSVSTLTIQRTQQEDSAVYLCASSSAGGSSYEQYFGPGTRLTVT.

This clone appeared a single time. The sample has other DNA sequences that encode this CDR3 too. This sequence joins TRBV18 and TRBJ2-7; D call uncertain. From germline, CDR1 is KGHSH and CDR2 LQKENI. This CDR3 has 13 amino acids. V was cut by 3 bases and J by 2 bases, with 8 bases left in between. CDR3 protein: CASSPAATYEQYF. In DNA form, the CDR3 reads TGTGCCAGCTCACCGGCGGCCACCTACGAGCAGTACTTC.

Of note for this clone: The same CDR3 arises from other DNA sequences in this sample as well. This rearrangement joins TRBV5-1 to TRBJ2-1; D unclear. The germline V and J ends were trimmed by 1 base and 7 bases, with 3 bases remaining between them. CDR1 and CDR2 (germline): SGHRS, YFSETQ. The CDR3 is 11 residues long. The CDR3, as DNA: TGCGCCAGCAGCTTGTCTAATGAGCAGTTCTTC. It codes for CASSLSNEQFF.